This T cell receptor beta chain was profiled in a study of shared clonotypes between healthy human individuals. Findings of the study overall: Some clonotypes were shared by all four sorted-subset donors, while others were not shared. The non-shared ones had lower generation probabilities than the shared ones.

Details on this clone: Its antigen is still unknown.

The assay was immunoSEQ multiplex PCR, and TCRdb's table has in-frame clones only and misses some. The table has approximately 1,500,000 clones, 95% to 99% seen once. V shed 6 bases and J shed 7 bases, with 10 bases lying between them. CDR3 length: 11 amino acids. Germline CDR1 LGHNT, CDR2 FRNRAP. The chain joins TRBV12-5 to TRBJ2-7; D is undetermined. The clonotype originates from a man aged 30-40 years in good health. Material: naive CD4+ T cells sorted from blood. Documented subset: CD45RA+ positively selected. CDR3 residues: CASGTEREQYF. CDR3 DNA: TGTGCTAGTGGGACCGAAAGAGAGCAGTACTTC.